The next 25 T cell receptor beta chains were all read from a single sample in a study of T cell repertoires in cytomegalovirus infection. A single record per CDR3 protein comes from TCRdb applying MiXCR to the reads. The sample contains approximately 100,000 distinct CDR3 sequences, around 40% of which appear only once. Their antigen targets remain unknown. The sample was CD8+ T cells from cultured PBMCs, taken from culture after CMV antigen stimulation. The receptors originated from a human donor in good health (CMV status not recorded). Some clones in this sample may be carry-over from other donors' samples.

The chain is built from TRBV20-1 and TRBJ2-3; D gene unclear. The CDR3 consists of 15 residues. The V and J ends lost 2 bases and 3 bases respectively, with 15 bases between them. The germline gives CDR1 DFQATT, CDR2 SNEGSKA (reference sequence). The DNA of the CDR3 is TGCAGTGCTAGACCCTATGGAGAAGGGACAGATACGCAGTATTTT. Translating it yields CSARPYGEGTDTQYF.

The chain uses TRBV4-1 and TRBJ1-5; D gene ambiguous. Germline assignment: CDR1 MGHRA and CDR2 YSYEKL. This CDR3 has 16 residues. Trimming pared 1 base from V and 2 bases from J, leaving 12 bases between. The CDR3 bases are TGCGCCAGCAGCCAAGTTGTTGGGATAGGCAATCAGCCCCAGCATTTT. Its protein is CASSQVVGIGNQPQHF.

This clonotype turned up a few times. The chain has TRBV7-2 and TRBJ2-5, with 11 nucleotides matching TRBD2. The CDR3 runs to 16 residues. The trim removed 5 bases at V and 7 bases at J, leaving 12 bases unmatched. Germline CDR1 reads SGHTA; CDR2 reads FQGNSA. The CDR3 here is CASSPIAGGPGGTQYF. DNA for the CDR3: TGTGCCAGCAGCCCGATAGCGGGAGGGCCCGGAGGGACCCAGTACTTC.

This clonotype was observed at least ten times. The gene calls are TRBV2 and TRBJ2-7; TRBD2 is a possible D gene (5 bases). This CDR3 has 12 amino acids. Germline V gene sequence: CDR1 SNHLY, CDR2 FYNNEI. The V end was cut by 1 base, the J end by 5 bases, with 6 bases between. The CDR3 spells CASSEGGNEQYF. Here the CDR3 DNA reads TGTGCCAGCAGTGAAGGAGGGAACGAGCAGTACTTC.

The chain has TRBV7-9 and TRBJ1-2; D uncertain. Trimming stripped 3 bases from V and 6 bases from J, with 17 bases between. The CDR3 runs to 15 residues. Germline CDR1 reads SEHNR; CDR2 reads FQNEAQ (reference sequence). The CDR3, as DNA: TGTGCCAGCAGCTTCTCCGGTTTCAGCGTACATGGCTACACCTTC. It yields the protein CASSFSGFSVHGYTF.

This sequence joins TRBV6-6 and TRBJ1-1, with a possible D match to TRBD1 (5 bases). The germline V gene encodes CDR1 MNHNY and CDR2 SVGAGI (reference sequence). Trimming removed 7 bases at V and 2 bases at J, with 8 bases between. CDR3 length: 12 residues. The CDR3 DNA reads TGTGCCAGCATTGACAGAAACACTGAAGCTTTCTTT. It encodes CASIDRNTEAFF.

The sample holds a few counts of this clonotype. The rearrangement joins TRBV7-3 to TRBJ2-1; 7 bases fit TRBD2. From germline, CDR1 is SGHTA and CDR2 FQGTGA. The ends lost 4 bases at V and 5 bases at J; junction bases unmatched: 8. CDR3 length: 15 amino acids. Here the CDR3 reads CASSSSGGVDNEQFF. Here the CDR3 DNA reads TGTGCCAGCAGCTCCTCTGGGGGGGTGGACAATGAGCAGTTCTTC. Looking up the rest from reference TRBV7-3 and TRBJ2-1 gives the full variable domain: GAGVSQTPSNKVTEKGKYVELRCDPISGHTALYWYRQSLGQGPEFLIYFQGTGAADDSGLPNDRFFAVRPEGSVSTLKIQRTERGDSAVYLCASSSSGGVDNEQFFGPGTRLTVL.

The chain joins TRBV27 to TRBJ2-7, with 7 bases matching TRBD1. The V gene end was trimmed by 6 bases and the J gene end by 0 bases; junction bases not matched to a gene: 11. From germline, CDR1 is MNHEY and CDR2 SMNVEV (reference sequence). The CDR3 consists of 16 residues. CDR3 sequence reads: CASSPPPGTASYEQYF. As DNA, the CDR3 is TGTGCCAGCAGCCCGCCCCCCGGGACAGCCTCCTACGAGCAGTACTTC.

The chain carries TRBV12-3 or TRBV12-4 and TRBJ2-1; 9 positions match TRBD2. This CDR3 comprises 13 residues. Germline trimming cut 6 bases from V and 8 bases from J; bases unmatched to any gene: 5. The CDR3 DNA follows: TGTGCCAGCAGCGTTATAGCGGGGGATGAGCAGTTCTTC. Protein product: CASSVIAGDEQFF.

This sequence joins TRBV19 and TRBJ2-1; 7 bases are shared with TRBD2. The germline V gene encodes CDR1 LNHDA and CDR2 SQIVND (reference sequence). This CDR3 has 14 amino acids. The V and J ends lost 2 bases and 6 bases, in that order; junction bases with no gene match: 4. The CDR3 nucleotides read TGTGCCAGTAGTATAAGTGGGGGGGTCAATGAGCAGTTCTTC. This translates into CASSISGGVNEQFF.

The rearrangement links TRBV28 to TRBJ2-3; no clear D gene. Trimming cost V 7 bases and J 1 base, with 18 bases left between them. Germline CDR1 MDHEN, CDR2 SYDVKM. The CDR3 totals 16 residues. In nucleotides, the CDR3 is TGTGCCAGCACCCGTGACTCAGCTGGAGGCACAGATACGCAGTATTTT. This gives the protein CASTRDSAGGTDTQYF.

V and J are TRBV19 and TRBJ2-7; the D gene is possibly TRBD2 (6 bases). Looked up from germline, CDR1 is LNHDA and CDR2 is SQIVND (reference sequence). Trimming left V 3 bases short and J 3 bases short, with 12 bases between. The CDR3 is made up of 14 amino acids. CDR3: CASSIGEAVYEQYF. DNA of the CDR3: TGTGCCAGTAGTATTGGGGAGGCAGTCTACGAGCAGTACTTC.

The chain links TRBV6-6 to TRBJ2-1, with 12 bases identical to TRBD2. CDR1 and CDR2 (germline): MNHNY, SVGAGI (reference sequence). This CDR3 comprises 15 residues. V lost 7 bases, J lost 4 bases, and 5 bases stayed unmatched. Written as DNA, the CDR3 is TGTGCCAGCAACCCACTAGCGGGGGGTTACAATGAGCAGTTCTTC. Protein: CASNPLAGGYNEQFF.

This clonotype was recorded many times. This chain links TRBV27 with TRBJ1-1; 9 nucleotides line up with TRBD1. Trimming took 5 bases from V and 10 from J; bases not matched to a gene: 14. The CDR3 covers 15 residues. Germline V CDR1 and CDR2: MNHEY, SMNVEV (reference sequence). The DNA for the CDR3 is TGTGCCAGCAGTACTCTATACAGGGGGCGGTGGGTAGCTTTCTTT. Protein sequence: CASSTLYRGRWVAFF.

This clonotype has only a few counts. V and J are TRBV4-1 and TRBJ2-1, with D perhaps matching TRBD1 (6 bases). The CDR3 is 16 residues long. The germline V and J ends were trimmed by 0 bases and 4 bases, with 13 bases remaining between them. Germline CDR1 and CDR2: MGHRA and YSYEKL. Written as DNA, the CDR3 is TGCGCCAGCAGCCAAGAGACAGGACTTCATTACAATGAGCAGTTCTTC. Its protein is CASSQETGLHYNEQFF.

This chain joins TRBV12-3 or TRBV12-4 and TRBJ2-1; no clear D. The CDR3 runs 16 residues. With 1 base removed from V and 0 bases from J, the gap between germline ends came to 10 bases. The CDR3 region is CASSLGRPSSYNEQFF. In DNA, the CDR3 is TGTGCCAGCAGTTTAGGTAGGCCTAGCTCCTACAATGAGCAGTTCTTC.

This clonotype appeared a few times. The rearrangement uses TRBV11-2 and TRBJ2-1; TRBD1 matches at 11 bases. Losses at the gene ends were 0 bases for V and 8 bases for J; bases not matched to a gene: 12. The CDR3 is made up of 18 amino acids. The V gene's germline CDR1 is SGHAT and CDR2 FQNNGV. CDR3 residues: CASSLEEFGQGAQDEQFF. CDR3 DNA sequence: TGTGCCAGCAGCTTAGAAGAATTTGGACAGGGGGCGCAGGATGAGCAGTTCTTC.

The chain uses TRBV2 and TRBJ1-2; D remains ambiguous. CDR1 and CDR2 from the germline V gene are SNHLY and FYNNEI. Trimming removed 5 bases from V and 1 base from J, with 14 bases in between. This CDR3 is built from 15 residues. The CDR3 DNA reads TGTGCCAGCAGTACGATAGGTGGGGTTAACTATGGCTACACCTTC. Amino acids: CASSTIGGVNYGYTF.

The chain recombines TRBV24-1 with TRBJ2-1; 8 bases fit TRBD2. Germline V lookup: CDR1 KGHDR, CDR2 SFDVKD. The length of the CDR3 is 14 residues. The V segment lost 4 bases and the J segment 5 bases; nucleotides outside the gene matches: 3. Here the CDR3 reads CATSEGLAHNEQFF. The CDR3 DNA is TGTGCCACCAGTGAAGGACTAGCTCACAATGAGCAGTTCTTC.

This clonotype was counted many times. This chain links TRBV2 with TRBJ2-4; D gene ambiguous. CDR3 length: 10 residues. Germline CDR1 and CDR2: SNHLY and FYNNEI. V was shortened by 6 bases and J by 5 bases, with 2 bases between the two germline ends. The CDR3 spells CASRENIQYF. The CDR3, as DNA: TGTGCCAGCAGGGAAAACATTCAGTACTTC. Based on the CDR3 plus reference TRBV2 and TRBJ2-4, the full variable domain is EPEVTQTPSHQVTQMGQEVILRCVPISNHLYFYWYRQILGQKVEFLVSFYNNEISEKSEIFDDQFSVERPDGSNFTLKIRSTKLEDSAMYFCASRENIQYFGAGTRLSVL.

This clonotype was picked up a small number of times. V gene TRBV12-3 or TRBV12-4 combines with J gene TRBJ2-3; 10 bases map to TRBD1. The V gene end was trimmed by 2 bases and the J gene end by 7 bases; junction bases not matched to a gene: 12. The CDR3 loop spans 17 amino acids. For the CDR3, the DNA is TGTGCCAGCAGTTTACCTATCGGGACAGGGGCAGGGTATACGCAGTATTTT. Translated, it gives CASSLPIGTGAGYTQYF.

Written as DNA, the CDR3 is TGTGCCAGCAGCCAACCTGGACAGGGGATCAATTCACCCCTCCACTTT. Protein product: CASSQPGQGINSPLHF. The V gene is TRBV4-2, the J gene TRBJ1-6, with 9 bases identical to TRBD1. Trimming cost V 2 bases and J 7 bases; bases outside gene matches: 6. The CDR3 length is 16 residues. Germline CDR1 and CDR2: LGHNA and YNFKEQ.

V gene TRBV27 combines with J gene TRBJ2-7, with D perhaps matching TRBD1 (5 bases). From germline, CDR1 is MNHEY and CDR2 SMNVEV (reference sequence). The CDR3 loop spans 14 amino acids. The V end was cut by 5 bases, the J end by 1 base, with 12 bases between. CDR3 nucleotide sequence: TGTGCCAGCAGTCCCCAGGGATATTCCTACGAGCAGTACTTC. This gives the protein CASSPQGYSYEQYF.

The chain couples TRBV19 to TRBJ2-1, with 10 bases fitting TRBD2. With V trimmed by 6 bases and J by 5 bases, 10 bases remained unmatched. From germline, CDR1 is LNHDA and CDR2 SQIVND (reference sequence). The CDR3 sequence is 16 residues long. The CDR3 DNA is TGTGCCAGTAGACTCGAGGGACTAGCGAACCACAATGAGCAGTTCTTC. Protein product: CASRLEGLANHNEQFF.

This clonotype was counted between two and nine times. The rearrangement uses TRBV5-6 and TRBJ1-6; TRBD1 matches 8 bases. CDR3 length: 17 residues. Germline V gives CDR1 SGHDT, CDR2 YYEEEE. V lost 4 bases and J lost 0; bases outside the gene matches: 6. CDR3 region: CASSKDRGISYNSPLHF. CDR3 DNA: TGTGCCAGCAGCAAAGACAGGGGCATCTCCTATAATTCACCCCTCCACTTT.